This passage covers 25 T cell receptor beta chains from one sample sequenced in a study of blood T cell repertoires in COVID-19. Generated by immunoSEQ multiplex PCR, the TCRdb table keeps only in-frame clones and is missing some. The table shows approximately 41,000 clones, with about nine tenths occurring only once. Source material: peripheral blood. Receptors originate from a man in his fifties with active COVID-19.

This chain connects TRBV11-3 to TRBJ2-3, with D unclear. With 5 bases removed from V and 6 bases from J, the gap between germline ends came to 9 bases. CDR3 length equals 12 residues. Germline V gives CDR1 SGHNT, CDR2 YENEEA. CDR3 bases: TGTGCCAGCAGCCCCTTCCGGGATACGCAGTATTTT. It codes for CASSPFRDTQYF.

The rearrangement uses TRBV7-9 and TRBJ2-1, with 9 bases fitting TRBD2. This CDR3 has 14 amino acids. The junction had 7 bases not matched to a gene; V was cut back by 4 bases and J by 9 bases. Germline CDR1 SEHNR, CDR2 FQNEAQ (reference sequence). The CDR3 region has the DNA TGTGCCAGCAGCTCGATAGCGGGAGTCAGTGAGCAGTTCTTC. The encoded protein is CASSSIAGVSEQFF.

V is TRBV2 and J is TRBJ2-6, with 7 bases aligning to TRBD1. V lost 11 bases, J lost 4 bases, and 11 bases stayed unmatched. The CDR3 is made up of 15 amino acids. Germline assignment: CDR1 SNHLY and CDR2 FYNNEI. The CDR3 reads CARSDRRLGANVLTF. The DNA of the CDR3 is TGTGCCCGTTCGGACAGGCGGCTGGGGGCCAACGTCCTGACTTTC. The whole variable domain, filled in from reference TRBV2 and TRBJ2-6, reads EPEVTQTPSHQVTQMGQEVILRCVPISNHLYFYWYRQILGQKVEFLVSFYNNEISEKSEIFDDQFSVERPDGSNFTLKIRSTKLEDSAMYFCARSDRRLGANVLTFGAGSRLTVL.

The chain links TRBV27 to TRBJ2-1, with TRBD1 identical over 9 bases. V shed 4 bases, J shed 6 bases, and the junction held 4 bases outside the gene matches. CDR3 length: 14 amino acids. CDR1 and CDR2 from the germline V gene are MNHEY and SMNVEV (reference sequence). CDR3 sequence reads: CASSYADRGNEQFF. The CDR3 nucleotides read TGTGCCAGCAGTTATGCGGACAGGGGCAATGAGCAGTTCTTC.

The chain carries TRBV7-9 and TRBJ2-3; D perhaps matches TRBD2 (6 bases). V was shortened by 4 bases and J by 7 bases, with 18 bases between the two germline ends. This CDR3 is built from 15 residues. The germline CDR1 and CDR2 sequences are SEHNR and FQNEAQ (reference sequence). The CDR3 is CASSSQGLVTYTQYF. CDR3 in DNA: TGTGCCAGCAGCTCTCAGGGACTTGTCACTTATACGCAGTATTTT.

The V call is TRBV5-4, the J call TRBJ2-4; 10 nucleotides agree with TRBD1. Germline CDR1 is SGHNT and CDR2 is YYREEE (reference sequence). The CDR3 spans 16 residues. J was trimmed by 1 base and V by 4 bases; bases with no gene match: 5. CDR3 bases: TGTGCCAGCAGCCTGGACAGGGGGATGGCCAAAAACATTCAGTACTTC. This sequence encodes CASSLDRGMAKNIQYF.

A single count supports this clone. V and J are TRBV6-2 or TRBV6-3 and TRBJ2-7; possibly TRBD2 for D (5 bases). This CDR3 has 15 amino acids. V was clipped by 2 bases and J by 0 bases, with 11 bases between them. Germline CDR1 reads MNHEY; CDR2 reads SVGEGT. The CDR3 bases are TGTGCCAGCAGTTACGGGCGGGCGAGCTCCTACGAGCAGTACTTC. This gives the protein CASSYGRASSYEQYF.

The CDR3 nucleotides are TGCAGCGTTGAAGATCTACGTTCATATACGCAGTATTTT. Protein sequence: CSVEDLRSYTQYF. The genes are TRBV29-1 and TRBJ2-3; D is undetermined. CDR1 SQVTM and CDR2 ANQGSEA come from the germline V gene. CDR3 length: 13 amino acids. The V end lost 0 bases, the J end lost 7 bases, and 11 bases lay between the germline ends.

V gene TRBV4-2 combines with J gene TRBJ2-6, with 8 bases aligning to TRBD1. Trimming cost V 1 base and J 0 bases; bases outside gene matches: 2. The germline CDR1 and CDR2 sequences are LGHNA and YNFKEQ. This CDR3 is built from 17 residues. The CDR3, as DNA: TGTGCCAGCAGCCAAGCGACAGGGGCCTCTGGGGCCAACGTCCTGACTTTC. Amino acids: CASSQATGASGANVLTF.

V and J are TRBV7-9 and TRBJ1-1; 9 nucleotides agree with TRBD1. The CDR3 sequence is 16 residues long. The junction had 14 bases not matched to a gene; V was cut back by 4 bases and J by 8 bases. Per the germline V gene, CDR1 is SEHNR and CDR2 is FQNEAQ (reference sequence). The DNA for the CDR3 is TGTGCCAGCAGCTCCCCCGGGGCGCACAGGGGGCGAGAAGCTTTCTTT. Translation gives CASSSPGAHRGREAFF. Together with reference TRBV7-9 and TRBJ1-1, the CDR3 gives the full variable domain: DTGVSQNPRHKITKRGQNVTFRCDPISEHNRLYWYRQTLGQGPEFLTYFQNEAQLEKSRLLSDRFSAERPKGSFSTLEIQRTEQGDSAMYLCASSSPGAHRGREAFFGQGTRLTVV.

The chain has TRBV7-2 and TRBJ1-1; TRBD1 might be the D (6 bases). Germline CDR1 is SGHTA and CDR2 is FQGNSA. The V end was cut by 5 bases, the J end by 11 bases, with 15 bases between. This CDR3 contains 12 residues. Here the CDR3 DNA reads TGTGCCAGCAGCCCAACAGGGAGAGGGGCTTTCTTT. This sequence encodes CASSPTGRGAFF.

Points on this clone: The junction shows a germline mismatch at one end, possibly a read error. The chain combines TRBV14 with TRBJ2-7, with 7 bases fitting TRBD1. Germline assignment: CDR1 SGHDN and CDR2 FVKESK. This CDR3 is 15 amino acids long. The CDR3 loop is CACSHGATGYSEQYF. In DNA, the CDR3 is TGTGCCTGCAGCCATGGCGCGACAGGGTATAGCGAGCAGTACTTC.

This sequence joins TRBV11-3 and TRBJ2-3; D might be TRBD2 (5 bases). CDR1 is SGHNT, CDR2 YENEEA, per germline. V shed 4 bases and J shed 1 base, with 12 bases lying between them. The CDR3 loop spans 15 amino acids. The CDR3 region has the DNA TGTGCCAGCAGCTCCAGAGGGTGGGGCACAGATACGCAGTATTTT. It translates to CASSSRGWGTDTQYF.

This clone was seen once. The chain carries TRBV28 and TRBJ2-5, with 8 bases identical to TRBD2. CDR3 length equals 15 residues. V trimming: 1 base; J trimming: 5 bases; junction bases outside the gene matches: 6. Germline values: CDR1 MDHEN, CDR2 SYDVKM. The CDR3 DNA reads as TGTGCCAGCAGTTTATTGTCGGGAGGGAGGGAGACCCAGTACTTC. Translated: CASSLLSGGRETQYF. The complete variable domain, with remaining parts taken from reference TRBV28 and TRBJ2-5, reads DVKVTQSSRYLVKRTGEKVFLECVQDMDHENMFWYRQDPGLGLRLIYFSYDVKMKEKGDIPEGYSVSREKKERFSLILESASTNQTSMYLCASSLLSGGRETQYFGPGTRLLVL.

The V and J genes are TRBV4-3 and TRBJ2-1, with D possibly TRBD2 on 5 matching bases. Germline V gene sequence: CDR1 LGHNA, CDR2 YSLEER. Trimming shortened V by 3 bases and J by 3 bases, and 12 bases separated the two germline ends. The CDR3 has 15 amino acids. CDR3 DNA: TGCGCCAGCAGCCAGCCAATCCGGGACTACAATGAGCAGTTCTTC. Translated: CASSQPIRDYNEQFF.

The V and J genes are TRBV28 and TRBJ2-7, with TRBD2 identical over 10 bases. Germline V gene sequence: CDR1 MDHEN, CDR2 SYDVKM. CDR3 length equals 16 residues. The junction had 7 bases not matched to a gene; V was cut back by 2 bases and J by 3 bases. The CDR3 DNA follows: TGTGCCAGCAGTTTACTAGCGGGAGAACTGGGCTACGAGCAGTACTTC. Protein sequence: CASSLLAGELGYEQYF.

The V call is TRBV27, the J call TRBJ2-6; a weak D match, TRBD2 (6 bases). V was shortened by 7 bases and J by 3 bases, with 13 bases between the two germline ends. The CDR3 is 15 residues long. The germline gives CDR1 MNHEY, CDR2 SMNVEV (reference sequence). CDR3 DNA sequence: TGTGCCAGCAAACTAACGGGGGATGGGGCCAACGTCCTGACTTTC. This translates into CASKLTGDGANVLTF.

This clone was detected once. The J gene is TRBJ2-6, the V gene TRBV9; the match to TRBD1 covers 7 bases. The CDR3 covers 16 residues. Germline V lookup: CDR1 SGDLS, CDR2 YYNGEE. The junction had 6 bases not matched to a gene; V was cut back by 2 bases and J by 4 bases. In DNA form, the CDR3 reads TGTGCCAGCAGCGTCCAGACAGGGCCCGGGGCCAACGTCCTGACTTTC. Protein: CASSVQTGPGANVLTF.

The chain uses TRBV4-3 and TRBJ2-3; weak D call: TRBD2 (5 bases). Germline values: CDR1 LGHNA, CDR2 YSLEER. V gave up 4 bases and J gave up 0 bases, with 11 bases separating them. The CDR3 is 15 amino acids. The CDR3 region is CASSRVATSTDTQYF. The CDR3 bases are TGCGCCAGCAGCCGGGTAGCGACTAGCACAGATACGCAGTATTTT.

The gene calls are TRBV30 and TRBJ2-7; 10 bases fit TRBD1. V trimming: 2 bases; J trimming: 2 bases; junction bases outside the gene matches: 6. CDR3 size: 15 residues. Germline V gene sequence: CDR1 GTSNPN, CDR2 SVGIG (reference sequence). DNA for the CDR3: TGTGCCTGGAGTTGGACAGGGGGTCGAGCCTACGAGCAGTACTTC. Protein: CAWSWTGGRAYEQYF.

The V call is TRBV6-5, the J call TRBJ2-5; TRBD1 aligns across 7 bases. The CDR3 covers 13 residues. The V gene end was trimmed by 6 bases and the J gene end by 5 bases; junction bases not matched to a gene: 6. The germline V gene has CDR1 MNHEY and CDR2 SVGAGI. This CDR3 is CASSDRVHETQYF. The CDR3 DNA sequence: TGTGCCAGCAGCGACAGGGTACACGAGACCCAGTACTTC.

The rearrangement links TRBV5-1 to TRBJ2-7, with TRBD2 as a possible D gene (5 bases). Trimming took off 2 bases at V and 3 bases at J, with 6 bases between the two ends. The CDR3 is 12 residues long. Germline V lookup: CDR1 SGHRS, CDR2 YFSETQ. The CDR3 loop reads CASSFGSYEQYF. In nucleotides, the CDR3 is TGCGCCAGCAGCTTTGGGAGCTACGAGCAGTACTTC.

The gene calls are TRBV2 and TRBJ2-7; D possibly corresponds to TRBD1 (5 bases). The V gene lost 11 bases and the J gene lost 2 bases, with 16 bases spanning the gap. Germline V CDR1 and CDR2: SNHLY, FYNNEI. CDR3 length: 13 amino acids. The CDR3 loop reads CAQAQGRTYEQYF. CDR3 in DNA: TGTGCCCAAGCCCAGGGAAGGACCTACGAGCAGTACTTC.

V gene TRBV28 combines with J gene TRBJ1-2, with TRBD1 matching 9 bases. Per germline, CDR1 MDHEN and CDR2 SYDVKM. Trimming cost V 10 bases and J 8 bases; bases outside gene matches: 14. The CDR3 contains 14 residues. DNA of the CDR3: TGTGCCATTCCATCCACAGGGGGCGCGAAAGGCTACACCTTC. It is translated as CAIPSTGGAKGYTF.

This rearrangement joins TRBV7-9 to TRBJ2-5; D gene ambiguous. CDR1 SEHNR and CDR2 FQNEAQ come from the germline V gene (reference sequence). V was shortened by 3 bases and J by 2 bases, with 4 bases between the two germline ends. The CDR3 loop spans 12 amino acids. CDR3 protein: CASSLRQETQYF. DNA for the CDR3: TGTGCCAGCAGCTTGCGACAAGAGACCCAGTACTTC.